This TCR beta chain originates from a study of breast tumors, draining lymph nodes, adjacent tissues. TCRdb independently ran MiXCR on the multiplex PCR reads; one entry per CDR3 protein. The repertoire holds 80,000 to 130,000 distinct CDR3 sequences, with 21% as singletons. Study observations and caveats: Tumor TCR diversity was below lymph nodes but above nontumor tissue. Luminal-like breast cancer showed significantly greater tumor-nontumor repertoire similarity than basal-like breast cancer did. Data only fit, rather than demonstrated, lymph node origin of most tumor T cells.

Germline V CDR1 and CDR2: SQVTM, ANQGSEA. The CDR3 sequence is 11 residues long. Losses at the gene ends were 7 bases for V and 8 bases for J; bases not matched to a gene: 5. Axillary draining lymph nodes of breast cancer patients supplied the node samples. Many counts were recorded for this clonotype. Its antigen remains unknown. This chain uses TRBV29-1 with TRBJ1-2; 9 bases are shared with TRBD1. The clonotype was recovered from a female donor with breast cancer. Some clones in this sample may be carry-over from other donors' samples. Sequenced material: axillary lymph node tissue. The CDR3 DNA sequence: TGCAGCGCTGGGACAGGGAAAGGCTACACCTTC. As protein: CSAGTGKGYTF.